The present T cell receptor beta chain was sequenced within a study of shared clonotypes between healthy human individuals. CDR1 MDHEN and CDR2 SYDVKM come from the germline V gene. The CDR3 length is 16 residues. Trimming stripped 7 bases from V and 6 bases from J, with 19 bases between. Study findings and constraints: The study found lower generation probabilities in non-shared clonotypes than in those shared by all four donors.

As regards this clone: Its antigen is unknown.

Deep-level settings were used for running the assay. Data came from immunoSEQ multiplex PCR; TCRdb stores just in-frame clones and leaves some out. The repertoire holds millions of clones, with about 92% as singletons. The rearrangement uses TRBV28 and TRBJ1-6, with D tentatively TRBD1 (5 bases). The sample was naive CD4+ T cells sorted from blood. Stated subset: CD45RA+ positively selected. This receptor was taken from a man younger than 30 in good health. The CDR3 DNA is TGTGCCAGCATTAGTAATGGGACCCCTGGTAATTCACCCCTCCACTTT. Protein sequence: CASISNGTPGNSPLHF.